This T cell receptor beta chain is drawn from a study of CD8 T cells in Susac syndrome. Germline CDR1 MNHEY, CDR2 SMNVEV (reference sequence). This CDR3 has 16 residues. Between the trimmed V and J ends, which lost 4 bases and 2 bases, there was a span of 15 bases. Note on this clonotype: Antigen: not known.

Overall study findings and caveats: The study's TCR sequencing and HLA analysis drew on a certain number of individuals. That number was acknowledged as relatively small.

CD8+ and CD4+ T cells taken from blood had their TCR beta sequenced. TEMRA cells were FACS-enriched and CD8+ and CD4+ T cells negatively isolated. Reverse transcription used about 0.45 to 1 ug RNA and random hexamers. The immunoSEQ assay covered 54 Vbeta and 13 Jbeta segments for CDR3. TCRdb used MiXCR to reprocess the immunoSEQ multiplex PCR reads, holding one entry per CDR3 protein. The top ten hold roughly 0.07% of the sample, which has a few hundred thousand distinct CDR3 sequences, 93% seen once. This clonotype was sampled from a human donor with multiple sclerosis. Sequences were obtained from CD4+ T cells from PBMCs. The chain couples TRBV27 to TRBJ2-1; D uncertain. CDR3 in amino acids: CASSSPSTHTYNEQFF. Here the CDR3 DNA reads TGTGCCAGCAGTTCCCCCAGTACGCATACCTACAATGAGCAGTTCTTC.